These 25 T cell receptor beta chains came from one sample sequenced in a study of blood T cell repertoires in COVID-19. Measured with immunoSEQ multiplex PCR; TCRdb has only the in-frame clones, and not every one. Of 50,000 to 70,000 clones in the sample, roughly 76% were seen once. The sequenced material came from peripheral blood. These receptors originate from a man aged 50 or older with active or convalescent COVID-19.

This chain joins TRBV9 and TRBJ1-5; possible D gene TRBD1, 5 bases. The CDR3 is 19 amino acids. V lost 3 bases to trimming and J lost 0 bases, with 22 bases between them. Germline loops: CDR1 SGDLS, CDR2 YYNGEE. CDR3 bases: TGTGCCAGCAGCGCCGGACATGGGGTAGGGGAAGGTAGCAATCAGCCCCAGCATTTT. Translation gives CASSAGHGVGEGSNQPQHF.

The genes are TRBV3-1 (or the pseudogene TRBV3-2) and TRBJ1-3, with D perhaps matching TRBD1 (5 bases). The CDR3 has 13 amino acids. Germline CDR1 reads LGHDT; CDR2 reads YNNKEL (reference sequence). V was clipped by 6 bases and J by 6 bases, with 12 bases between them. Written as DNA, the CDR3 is TGTGCCAGCAGGGGACTTGTTGCAAACACCATATATTTT. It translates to CASRGLVANTIYF.

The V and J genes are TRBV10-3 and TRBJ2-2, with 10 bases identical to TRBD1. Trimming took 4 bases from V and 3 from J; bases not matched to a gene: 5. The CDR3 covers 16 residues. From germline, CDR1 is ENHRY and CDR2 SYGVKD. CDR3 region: CAISARQGADTGELFF. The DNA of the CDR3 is TGTGCCATCAGTGCGCGACAGGGGGCCGACACCGGGGAGCTGTTTTTT.

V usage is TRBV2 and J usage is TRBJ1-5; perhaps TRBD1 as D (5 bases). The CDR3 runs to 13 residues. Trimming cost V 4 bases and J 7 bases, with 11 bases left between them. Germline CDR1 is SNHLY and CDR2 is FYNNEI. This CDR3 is CASSAGGAQPQHF. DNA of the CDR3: TGTGCCAGCAGTGCGGGGGGAGCCCAGCCCCAGCATTTT.

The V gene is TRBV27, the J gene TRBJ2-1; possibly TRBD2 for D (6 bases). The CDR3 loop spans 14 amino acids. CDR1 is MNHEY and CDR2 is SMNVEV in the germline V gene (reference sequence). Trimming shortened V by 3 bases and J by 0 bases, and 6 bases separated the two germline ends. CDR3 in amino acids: CASSFGSSYNEQFF. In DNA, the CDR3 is TGTGCCAGCAGTTTCGGGAGCTCCTACAATGAGCAGTTCTTC.

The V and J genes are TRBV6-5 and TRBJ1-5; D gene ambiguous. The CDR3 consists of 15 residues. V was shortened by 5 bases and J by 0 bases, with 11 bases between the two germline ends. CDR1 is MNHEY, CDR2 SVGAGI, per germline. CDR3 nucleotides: TGTGCCAGCAGTATCGAGCCGATTAGCAATCAGCCCCAGCATTTT. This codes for CASSIEPISNQPQHF.

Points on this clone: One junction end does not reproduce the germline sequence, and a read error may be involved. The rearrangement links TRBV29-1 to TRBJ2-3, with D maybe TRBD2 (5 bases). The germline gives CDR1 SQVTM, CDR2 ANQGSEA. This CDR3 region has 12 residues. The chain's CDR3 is CSFERETDTQYF. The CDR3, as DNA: TGCAGCTTTGAGAGGGAGACAGATACGCAGTATTTT.

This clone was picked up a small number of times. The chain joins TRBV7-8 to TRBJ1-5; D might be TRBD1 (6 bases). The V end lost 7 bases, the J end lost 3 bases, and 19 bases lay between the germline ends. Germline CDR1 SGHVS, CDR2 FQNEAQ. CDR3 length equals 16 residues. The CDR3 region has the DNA TGTGCCAGCAAACCGTCCAGGGGCTTCGACAATCAGCCCCAGCATTTT. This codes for CASKPSRGFDNQPQHF.

CDR3 region: CASSFGQTYEQYF. The CDR3 DNA follows: TGTGCCAGCAGCTTCGGACAGACCTACGAGCAGTACTTC. This chain uses TRBV5-6 with TRBJ2-7; tentatively, D is TRBD1 (6 bases). The CDR3 totals 13 residues. V shed 2 bases and J shed 2 bases, with 8 bases lying between them. Germline V gives CDR1 SGHDT, CDR2 YYEEEE.

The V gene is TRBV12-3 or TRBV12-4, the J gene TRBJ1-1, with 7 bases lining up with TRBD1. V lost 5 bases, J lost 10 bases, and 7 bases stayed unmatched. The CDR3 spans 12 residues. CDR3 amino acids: CASSVGTGVAFF. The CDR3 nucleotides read TGTGCCAGCAGTGTAGGAACAGGGGTAGCTTTCTTT.

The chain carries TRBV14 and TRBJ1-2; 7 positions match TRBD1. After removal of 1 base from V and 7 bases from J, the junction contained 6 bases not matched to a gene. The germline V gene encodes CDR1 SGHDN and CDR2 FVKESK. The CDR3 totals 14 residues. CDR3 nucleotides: TGTGCCAGCAGCCAAGTACAGGGGAGTCGTGGCTACACCTTC. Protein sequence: CASSQVQGSRGYTF. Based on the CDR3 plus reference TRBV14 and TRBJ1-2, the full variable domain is EAGVTQFPSHSVIEKGQTVTLRCDPISGHDNLYWYRRVMGKEIKFLLHFVKESKQDESGMPNNRFLAERTGGTYSTLKVQPAELEDSGVYFCASSQVQGSRGYTFGSGTRLTVV.

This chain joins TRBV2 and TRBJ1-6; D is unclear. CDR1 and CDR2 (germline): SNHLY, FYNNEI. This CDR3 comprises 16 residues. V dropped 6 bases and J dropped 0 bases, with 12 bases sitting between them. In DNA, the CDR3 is TGTGCCAGCAGCATATTGAGGGCCTCCTATAATTCACCCCTCCACTTT. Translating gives CASSILRASYNSPLHF.

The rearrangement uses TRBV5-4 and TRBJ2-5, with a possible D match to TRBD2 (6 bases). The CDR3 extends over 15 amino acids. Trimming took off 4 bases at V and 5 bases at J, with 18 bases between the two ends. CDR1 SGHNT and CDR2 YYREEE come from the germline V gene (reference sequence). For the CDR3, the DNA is TGTGCCAGCAGCCTGCCCGGGAGCTTGGAGGAGACCCAGTACTTC. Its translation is CASSLPGSLEETQYF.

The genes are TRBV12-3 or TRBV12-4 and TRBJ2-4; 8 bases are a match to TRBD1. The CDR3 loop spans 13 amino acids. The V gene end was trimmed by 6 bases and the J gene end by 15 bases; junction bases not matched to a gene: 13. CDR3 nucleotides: TGTGCCAGCAGCCACGCGGACAGGGCGAATCTGTACTTC. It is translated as CASSHADRANLYF.

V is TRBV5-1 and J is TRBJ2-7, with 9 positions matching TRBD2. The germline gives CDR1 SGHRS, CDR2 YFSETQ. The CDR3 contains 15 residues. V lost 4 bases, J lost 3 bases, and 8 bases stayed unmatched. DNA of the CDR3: TGCGCCAGCAGCCCCGAGCGGGGGGCCGGCTACGAGCAGTACTTC. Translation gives CASSPERGAGYEQYF.

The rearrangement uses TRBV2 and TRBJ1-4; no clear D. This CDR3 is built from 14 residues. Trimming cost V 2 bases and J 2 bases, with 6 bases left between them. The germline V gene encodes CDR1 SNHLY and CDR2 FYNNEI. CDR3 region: CASSERRTNEKLFF. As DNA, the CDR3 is TGTGCCAGCAGTGAAAGGCGGACTAATGAAAAACTGTTTTTT. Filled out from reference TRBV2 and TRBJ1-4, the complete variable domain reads EPEVTQTPSHQVTQMGQEVILRCVPISNHLYFYWYRQILGQKVEFLVSFYNNEISEKSEIFDDQFSVERPDGSNFTLKIRSTKLEDSAMYFCASSERRTNEKLFFGSGTQLSVL.

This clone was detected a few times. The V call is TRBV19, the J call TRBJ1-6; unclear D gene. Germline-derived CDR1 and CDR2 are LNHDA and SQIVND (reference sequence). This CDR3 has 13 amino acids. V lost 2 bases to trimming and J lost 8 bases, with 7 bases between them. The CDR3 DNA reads TGTGCCAGTAGTATATCGTCGGATTCACCCCTCCACTTT. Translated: CASSISSDSPLHF.

CDR3 nucleotide sequence: TGTGCCATCCCGAGGAGTATATTCAATGAAAAACTGTTTTTT. As protein: CAIPRSIFNEKLFF. This rearrangement joins TRBV6-7 to TRBJ1-4; D remains unclear. TRBV6-7 is classed as an ORF, of uncertain function. The V end lost 10 bases, the J end lost 5 bases, and 17 bases lay between the germline ends. The CDR3 consists of 14 residues.

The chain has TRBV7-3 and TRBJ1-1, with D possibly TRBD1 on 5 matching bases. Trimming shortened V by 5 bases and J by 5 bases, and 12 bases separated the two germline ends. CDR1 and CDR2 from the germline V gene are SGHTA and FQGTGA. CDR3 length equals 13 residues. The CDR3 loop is CASSRNGGTEAFF. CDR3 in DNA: TGTGCCAGCAGCCGAAATGGGGGGACTGAAGCTTTCTTT.

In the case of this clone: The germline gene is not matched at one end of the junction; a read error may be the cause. Written as DNA, the CDR3 is TGTGCCAGTAGTAACCTTGGACAGGGAGAGCTCTTT. As protein: CASSNLGQGELF. The V gene is TRBV19, the J gene TRBJ1-6, with 8 positions matching TRBD1. Germline-derived CDR1 and CDR2 are LNHDA and SQIVND (reference sequence). CDR3 length: 12 amino acids.

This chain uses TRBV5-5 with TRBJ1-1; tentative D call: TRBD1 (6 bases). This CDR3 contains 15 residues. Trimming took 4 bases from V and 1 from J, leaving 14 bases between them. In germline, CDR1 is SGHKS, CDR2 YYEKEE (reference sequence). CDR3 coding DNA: TGTGCCAGCAGCCTCGTTACAGGGAGGAACACTGAAGCTTTCTTT. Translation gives CASSLVTGRNTEAFF. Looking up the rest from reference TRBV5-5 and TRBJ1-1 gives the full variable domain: DAGVTQSPTHLIKTRGQQVTLRCSPISGHKSVSWYQQVLGQGPQFIFQYYEKEERGRGNFPDRFSARQFPNYSSELNVNALLLGDSALYLCASSLVTGRNTEAFFGQGTRLTVV.

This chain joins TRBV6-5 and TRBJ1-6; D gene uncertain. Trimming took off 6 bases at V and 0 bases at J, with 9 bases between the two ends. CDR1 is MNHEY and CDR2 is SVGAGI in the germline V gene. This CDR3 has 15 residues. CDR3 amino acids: CASRAESSYNSPLHF. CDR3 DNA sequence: TGTGCCAGCAGAGCGGAGAGCTCCTATAATTCACCCCTCCACTTT.

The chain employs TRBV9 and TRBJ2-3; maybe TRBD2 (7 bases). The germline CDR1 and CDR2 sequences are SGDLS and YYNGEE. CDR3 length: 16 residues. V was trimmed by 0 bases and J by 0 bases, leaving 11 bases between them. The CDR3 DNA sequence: TGTGCCAGCAGCGTAGTCGGGGGGCTAAGCACAGATACGCAGTATTTT. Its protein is CASSVVGGLSTDTQYF.

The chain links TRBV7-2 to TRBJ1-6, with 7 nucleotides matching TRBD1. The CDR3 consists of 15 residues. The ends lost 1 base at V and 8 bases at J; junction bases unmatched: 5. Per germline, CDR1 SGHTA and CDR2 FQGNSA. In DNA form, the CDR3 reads TGTGCCAGCAGCTTAGGGCCAGGGGGATATTCACCCCTCCACTTT. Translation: CASSLGPGGYSPLHF.

CDR3 region: CSVASGRDEQFF. The CDR3, as DNA: TGCAGCGTTGCTAGCGGGAGAGATGAGCAGTTCTTC. The chain couples TRBV29-1 to TRBJ2-1, with 10 bases matching TRBD2. This CDR3 has 12 residues. V shed 4 bases and J 8 bases; nucleotides not matched to a gene: 2. The V gene's germline CDR1 is SQVTM and CDR2 ANQGSEA.